Following are 15 T cell receptor beta chains from one sample sequenced in a study of T cells in Graves' hyperthyroidism and ophthalmopathy. The investigators amplified TCR beta CDR3 regions from RNA transcripts. A set of HTBI primers served as the primers for a first-round RT-PCR of the TCR CDR3. TCRdb ran MiXCR on the multiplex PCR reads and lists one entry per CDR3 protein. The sample shows approximately 600,000 distinct CDR3 sequences, 20% to 25% of them seen only once. Source material: blood. The receptors derive from a man aged 30-40 years with Graves' ophthalmopathy.

This clonotype was observed a handful of times. The genes are TRBV28 and TRBJ2-2; 7 bases are shared with TRBD1. V trimming: 1 base; J trimming: 1 base; junction bases outside the gene matches: 3. The CDR3 extends over 16 amino acids. Germline assignment: CDR1 MDHEN and CDR2 SYDVKM. This chain's CDR3 is CASSLYGTENTGELFF. For the CDR3, the DNA is TGTGCCAGCAGTTTATATGGGACAGAGAACACCGGGGAGCTGTTTTTT.

This clonotype was seen only a few times. The genes are TRBV4-2 and TRBJ2-1, with TRBD2 identical over 12 bases. V was clipped by 4 bases and J by 9 bases; unmatched bases: 10. CDR3 length equals 16 residues. Per the germline V gene, CDR1 is LGHNA and CDR2 is YNFKEQ. The CDR3 loop reads CASSPTQGLAGIEQFF. Here the CDR3 DNA reads TGTGCCAGCAGCCCTACACAAGGACTAGCGGGAATTGAGCAGTTCTTC.

This clonotype was counted many times. The V gene is TRBV20-1, the J gene TRBJ1-1; 11 bases agree with TRBD1. The CDR3 covers 17 residues. Germline-derived CDR1 and CDR2 are DFQATT and SNEGSKA (reference sequence). The V segment lost 6 bases and the J segment 0 bases; nucleotides outside the gene matches: 12. The CDR3 reads CSAHVPRTGGVNTEAFF. In DNA form, the CDR3 reads TGCAGTGCCCATGTTCCCCGGACAGGGGGCGTGAACACTGAAGCTTTCTTT.

This clonotype was counted a few times. The chain carries TRBV20-1 and TRBJ2-2; 11 positions agree with TRBD1. Germline CDR1 is DFQATT and CDR2 is SNEGSKA (reference sequence). Trimming at V came to 4 bases and at J to 2 bases, leaving 3 bases not matched to a gene. The CDR3 is 15 residues long. As DNA, the CDR3 is TGCAGTGCTACGGACAGGGGGCGAAACACCGGGGAGCTGTTTTTT. Its protein product is CSATDRGRNTGELFF.

The genes are TRBV27 and TRBJ1-5; D uncertain. Trimming cost V 1 base and J 0 bases, with 22 bases left between them. This CDR3 contains 20 residues. Germline values: CDR1 MNHEY, CDR2 SMNVEV (reference sequence). The CDR3 DNA sequence: TGTGCCAGCAGTTTATGGGCGACTGCTCCTGAGGAAAATAGCAATCAGCCCCAGCATTTT. Residues: CASSLWATAPEENSNQPQHF.

This clonotype was recorded many times. This sequence joins TRBV3-1 and TRBJ2-5; the D is unclear. This CDR3 region has 13 residues. CDR1 LGHDT and CDR2 YNNKEL come from the germline V gene (reference sequence). Deletions cut 4 bases from V and 0 bases from J, with 6 bases between. CDR3 sequence (DNA): TGTGCCAGCAGCCCTATAGACCAAGAGACCCAGTACTTC. Amino acids: CASSPIDQETQYF.

This clonotype was seen ten or more times. The chain has TRBV6-1 and TRBJ2-7; D assignment may be TRBD1 or TRBD2 (5 bases each). V was clipped by 5 bases and J by 4 bases, with 12 bases between them. The CDR3 runs 13 residues. Germline V gives CDR1 MNHNS, CDR2 SASEGT. The CDR3, as DNA: TGTGCCAGCAGTAGCCGGGACGGATACGAGCAGTACTTC. It yields the protein CASSSRDGYEQYF.

This clonotype was picked up many times. The rearrangement joins TRBV7-2 to TRBJ2-7; TRBD1 matches at 12 bases. Germline CDR1 and CDR2: SGHTA and FQGNSA. With V trimmed by 4 bases and J by 7 bases, 8 bases remained unmatched. This CDR3 contains 15 residues. CDR3 loop: CASSSQGQGAGEQYF. The CDR3 nucleotides are TGTGCCAGCAGCTCCCAGGGACAGGGGGCGGGTGAGCAGTACTTC.

The V and J genes are TRBV27 and TRBJ2-5; TRBD2 agrees at 9 bases. The CDR3 is 17 amino acids. CDR1 MNHEY and CDR2 SMNVEV come from the germline V gene (reference sequence). V shed 3 bases and J 4 bases; nucleotides not matched to a gene: 12. The CDR3 DNA reads TGTGCCAGCAGTTTGGTGTACGGCGGGAGGGCCGGAGAGACCCAGTACTTC. Protein sequence: CASSLVYGGRAGETQYF.

The sample holds many counts of this clonotype. J is TRBJ2-1 and V is TRBV5-1, with no clear D. The germline V gene encodes CDR1 SGHRS and CDR2 YFSETQ. The CDR3 consists of 14 residues. The V end was cut by 0 bases, the J end by 3 bases, with 7 bases between. As DNA, the CDR3 is TGCGCCAGCAGCTTGGCGGTCAACTACAATGAGCAGTTCTTC. It is translated as CASSLAVNYNEQFF.

This clonotype was seen more than once but under ten times. This rearrangement joins TRBV28 to TRBJ2-7; no clear D. The germline V gene encodes CDR1 MDHEN and CDR2 SYDVKM. The CDR3 runs 16 residues. Trimming cost V 5 bases and J 3 bases, with 20 bases left between them. CDR3 protein: CASSSPVMGTIYEQYF. The CDR3 DNA follows: TGTGCCAGCAGTAGCCCGGTTATGGGCACAATCTACGAGCAGTACTTC. The complete variable domain, with remaining parts taken from reference TRBV28 and TRBJ2-7, reads DVKVTQSSRYLVKRTGEKVFLECVQDMDHENMFWYRQDPGLGLRLIYFSYDVKMKEKGDIPEGYSVSREKKERFSLILESASTNQTSMYLCASSSPVMGTIYEQYFGPGTRLTVT.

This clonotype has just a few counts. The V gene is TRBV20-1, the J gene TRBJ1-2; D gene unclear. CDR3 size: 13 residues. V was trimmed by 2 bases and J by 0 bases, leaving 7 bases between them. The V gene's germline CDR1 is DFQATT and CDR2 SNEGSKA (reference sequence). The CDR3 reads CSARTVANYGYTF. The CDR3, as DNA: TGCAGTGCTAGAACAGTAGCTAACTATGGCTACACCTTC.

The chain combines TRBV7-9 with TRBJ2-7; TRBD2 matches 8 bases. This CDR3 contains 17 residues. Unmatched junction bases numbered 17, after V lost 5 bases and J lost 5 bases. Germline CDR1 is SEHNR and CDR2 is FQNEAQ (reference sequence). CDR3 bases: TGTGCCAGCAGCCTCCGGGTGGGGAGCGGGAGTGATAACGAGCAGTACTTC. Its protein product is CASSLRVGSGSDNEQYF.

About this clonotype: A much larger clone differs from this one at a single base, so this may be a read error. The V call is TRBV24-1, the J call TRBJ1-5, with 9 bases fitting TRBD1. CDR3 length equals 14 residues. Germline CDR1 is KGHDR and CDR2 is SFDVKD. The chain's CDR3 is CATSGTGGRQSQHF. The DNA for the CDR3 is TGTGCCACCAGCGGTACAGGGGGCCGTCAGTCCCAGCATTTT.

V gene TRBV3-1 combines with J gene TRBJ2-4; D call uncertain. Trimming took 1 base from V and 0 from J, leaving 7 bases between them. Germline CDR1 reads LGHDT; CDR2 reads YNNKEL (reference sequence). The CDR3 loop spans 15 amino acids. CDR3 residues: CASSQVVGAKNIQYF. The CDR3 coding sequence is TGTGCCAGCAGCCAAGTTGTTGGAGCCAAAAACATTCAGTACTTC.